Sequencing of this T cell receptor beta chain was carried out in a study of blood T cell repertoires in COVID-19. In the study overall: The cDNA or gDNA used as material had been derived from T cells, B-cell-depleted T cells, or PBMCs.

As processed by the authors: The authors estimated nucleated cell counts from reference gene primer amplification. Clones were read by immunoSEQ multiplex PCR, and TCRdb kept only the in-frame ones, dropping some. D and trimming come from the DNA, and the V and J calls and clone size come from that table. The sample contains 100,000 to 150,000 clones, approximately 70% of which appear only once. Germline CDR1 is MDHEN and CDR2 is SYDVKM. The ends lost 5 bases at V and 1 base at J; junction bases unmatched: 10. The CDR3 runs to 19 residues. This TCR derives from a woman aged 65 to 85 with acute or convalescent COVID-19. Sequencing was carried out using peripheral blood. V is TRBV28 and J is TRBJ2-1; TRBD2 matches at 14 bases. The CDR3 nucleotides are TGTGCCAGCAGTAACTCCGGGACTAGCGGGAGTGGGTCCTACAATGAGCAGTTCTTC. This encodes CASSNSGTSGSGSYNEQFF.